The present T cell receptor beta chain was sequenced within a study of blood T cell repertoires in COVID-19 (dated by TCRdb to 2018 to 2020). Some background on the complete study: Recovered participants in ImmuneRACE Cohort 3 were defined by two consecutive negative NP/OP PCR tests, clearance by a healthcare professional, or resolution of symptoms. The collaborator samples originated in the United States, Italy and Spain and spanned the acute and convalescent phases of COVID-19. The prospective study material was composed of cDNA or gDNA derived from T cells, B-cell-depleted T cells, or PBMCs. Subjects who had been exposed to COVID-19, were actively infected with it, or had recovered from it provided the deeply sampled blood TCRbeta repertoires that made up the dataset. The repertoires were released in a freely available public database meant as a resource for research on the immune response to SARS-CoV-2. Samples were obtained from the ongoing ImmuneRACE study (first 160 participants) and from 1,254 subjects provided by 6 global collaborators. The sample metadata nearly always contained a de-identified subject ID, COVID-19 status, age in years and sex. Where available, HLA class I and class II types were obtained from metadata supplied by the sample provider rather than from assay-based typing.

Enrolling through a virtual design, the prospective study's participants ranged in age from roughly 18 to 100 years and lived across some 23 United States geographic areas. In the prospective study, participants were assigned to cohorts based on the clinical history participants reported in a screening survey and a study questionnaire. In the prospective study, mobile phlebotomists collected whole blood, serum and a nasopharyngeal or oropharyngeal swab from each participant. Participants in the prospective study had the option to provide additional blood draws and questionnaires over a roughly 2-month period. Before DNA extraction, prospective study blood samples were shipped either frozen or at room temperature. Trimming removed 5 bases from V and 4 bases from J, leaving 12 bases between the germline ends. From the cysteine through the phenylalanine, the CDR3 covers 14 amino acids. Kept here is only the CDR3 DNA, which spans 42 bases and is read in frame from base 1. The germline V gene encodes CDR1 SGHTA and CDR2 FQGNSA.

In regard to this clone: Its antigen target is currently unknown. Base qualities are not recorded, but no much larger clone differs from it by a single base.

TCRbeta CDR3 regions were amplified from genomic DNA by means of the immunoSEQ Assay, a bias-controlled multiplex PCR. The study's own analysis went as follows. The number of nucleated cells in each sample was estimated by amplification of reference gene primers within the assay. To quantify the absolute abundance of each unique TCRbeta CDR3 rearrangement, sequence reads were collapsed and filtered. Productive Simpson clonality was computed per sample as the square root of Simpson's diversity index over productive rearrangements. As stored in TCRdb, this immuneACCESS dataset retains in-frame rearrangements with V and J assigned. A fraction of the clones does not appear; measured against another copy, unresolved V genes explain less than half of the discrepancy, and the remainder lacks a known reason. For V, J and clone size, that table is used; D and trimming come from the DNA. The sample includes 200,000 to 250,000 clones, with 80% to 90% observed a single time. The ten largest clones capture roughly 7.2% of the sample.

The investigation overall reported the following: Clinical and demographic metadata were provided uncurated, with the amount varying by source and participant.

Rearrangement joined TRBV7-2 to TRBJ2-1; no D segment can be confidently identified. Sequencing input: PBMCs or T cells enriched from blood (not recorded which). This receptor was taken from a man in his thirties or forties in a cohort exposed to, infected with or recovered from COVID-19 (not recorded which). The CDR3 region: CASSPGSTYNEQFF. The sequenced DNA: TGTGCCAGCAGCCCCGGATCGACTTACAATGAGCAGTTCTTC.